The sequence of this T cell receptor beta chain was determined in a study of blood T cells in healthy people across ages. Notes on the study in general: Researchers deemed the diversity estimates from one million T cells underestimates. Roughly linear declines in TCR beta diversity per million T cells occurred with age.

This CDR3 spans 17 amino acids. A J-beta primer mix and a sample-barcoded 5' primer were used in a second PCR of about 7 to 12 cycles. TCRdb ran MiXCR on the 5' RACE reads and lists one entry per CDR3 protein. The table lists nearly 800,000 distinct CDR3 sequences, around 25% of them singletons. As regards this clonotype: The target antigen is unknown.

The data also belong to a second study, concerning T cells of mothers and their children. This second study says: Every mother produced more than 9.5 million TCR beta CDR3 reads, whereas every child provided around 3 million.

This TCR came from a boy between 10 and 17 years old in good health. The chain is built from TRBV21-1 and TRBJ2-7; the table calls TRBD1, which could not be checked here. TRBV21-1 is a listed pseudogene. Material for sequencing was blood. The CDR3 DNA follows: TGTGCCAGCAGCAAAGGGGATGCGGGGGCAAGCTCCTACGAGCAGTACTTC. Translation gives CASSKGDAGASSYEQYF.